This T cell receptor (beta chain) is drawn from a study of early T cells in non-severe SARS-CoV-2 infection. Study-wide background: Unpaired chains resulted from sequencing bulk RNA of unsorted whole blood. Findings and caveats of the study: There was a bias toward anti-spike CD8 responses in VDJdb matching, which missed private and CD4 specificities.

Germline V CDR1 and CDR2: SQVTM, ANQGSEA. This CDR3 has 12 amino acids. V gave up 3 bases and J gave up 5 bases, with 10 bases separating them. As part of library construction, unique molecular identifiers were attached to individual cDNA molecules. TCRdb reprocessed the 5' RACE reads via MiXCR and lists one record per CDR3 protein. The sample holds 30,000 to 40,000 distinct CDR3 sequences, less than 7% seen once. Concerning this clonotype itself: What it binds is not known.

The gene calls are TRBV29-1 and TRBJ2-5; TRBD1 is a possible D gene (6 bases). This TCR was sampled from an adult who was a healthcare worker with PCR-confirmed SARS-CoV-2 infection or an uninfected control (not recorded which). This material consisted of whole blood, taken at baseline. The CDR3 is CSVDGGRETQYF. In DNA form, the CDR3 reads TGCAGCGTTGATGGGGGCAGGGAGACCCAGTACTTC.